One and the same sample provided the 16 T cell receptor beta chains below, sequenced in a study of early T cells in non-severe SARS-CoV-2 infection. TCRdb redid the calling of the 5' RACE reads with MiXCR, one entry per CDR3 protein. The sample lists some 82,000 distinct CDR3 sequences; about 12% were seen once. Sequenced material: whole blood, taken at baseline. All receptors come from an adult who was a healthcare worker with PCR-confirmed SARS-CoV-2 infection or an uninfected control (not recorded which).

This clonotype was observed many times. This chain links TRBV27 with TRBJ2-1, with TRBD2 matching 7 bases. The CDR3 runs to 13 residues. CDR1 is MNHEY and CDR2 is SMNVEV in the germline V gene (reference sequence). With V trimmed by 7 bases and J by 2 bases, 2 bases remained unmatched. CDR3 coding DNA: TGTGCCAGCATGGGGGGGACCTACAATGAGCAGTTCTTC. As protein: CASMGGTYNEQFF.

The DNA of the CDR3 is TGTGCCAGTAGGGCATGGAACACTGAAGCTTTCTTT. This sequence encodes CASRAWNTEAFF. V gene TRBV28 combines with J gene TRBJ1-1; the D is unclear. Deletions cut 9 bases from V and 1 base from J, with 9 bases between. From germline, CDR1 is MDHEN and CDR2 SYDVKM. CDR3 length: 12 amino acids. Filled out from reference TRBV28 and TRBJ1-1, the complete variable domain reads DVKVTQSSRYLVKRTGEKVFLECVQDMDHENMFWYRQDPGLGLRLIYFSYDVKMKEKGDIPEGYSVSREKKERFSLILESASTNQTSMYLCASRAWNTEAFFGQGTRLTVV.

This clonotype was observed a handful of times. V usage is TRBV11-3 and J usage is TRBJ1-1; D gene uncertain. This CDR3 has 11 residues. The germline V gene has CDR1 SGHNT and CDR2 YENEEA. V lost 5 bases, J lost 11 bases, and 12 bases lay in between. CDR3 in DNA: TGTGCCAGCAGCAAAGAGGCGAGCGCTTTCTTT. This translates into CASSKEASAFF.

This clonotype was seen many times. The chain carries TRBV25-1 and TRBJ2-3; D is uncertain. This CDR3 region has 14 residues. CDR1 is MGHDK, CDR2 SYGVNS, per germline. The V and J ends lost 10 bases and 1 base respectively, with 15 bases between them. CDR3 bases: TGTGCCATCCCCCCCAAAGGACGCACAGATACGCAGTATTTT. It specifies CAIPPKGRTDTQYF.

This clonotype was detected only a few times. This chain joins TRBV6-5 and TRBJ2-7; D remains ambiguous. There are 13 residues in the CDR3. Trimming stripped 7 bases from V and 6 bases from J, with 16 bases between. CDR1 and CDR2 from the germline V gene are MNHEY and SVGAGI. The CDR3 loop reads CASKTGSGAEQYF. CDR3 nucleotides: TGTGCCAGCAAAACCGGGTCCGGAGCCGAGCAGTACTTC.

This clonotype was counted at least ten times. This sequence joins TRBV10-1 and TRBJ2-2; 11 nucleotides align to TRBD2. V shed 4 bases, J shed 4 bases, and the junction held 2 bases outside the gene matches. There are 15 residues in the CDR3. In germline, CDR1 is WNHNN, CDR2 SYGVQD (reference sequence). In nucleotides, the CDR3 is TGCGCCAGCAGTGGAACTAGCGGGGGCACCGGGGAGCTGTTTTTT. Translating it yields CASSGTSGGTGELFF.

This clonotype was detected ten times or more. CDR3 amino acids: CASSLDGGNQPQHF. CDR3 in DNA: TGCGCCAGCAGCTTGGACGGGGGCAATCAGCCCCAGCATTTT. J is TRBJ1-5 and V is TRBV5-1, with no clear D. Germline values: CDR1 SGHRS, CDR2 YFSETQ. The CDR3 is 14 amino acids. V lost 0 bases and J lost 2, with 6 bases in between.

The gene calls are TRBV27 and TRBJ2-7; 8 nucleotides match TRBD2. The germline V gene encodes CDR1 MNHEY and CDR2 SMNVEV (reference sequence). The CDR3 loop spans 17 amino acids. The V gene end was trimmed by 4 bases and the J gene end by 2 bases; junction bases not matched to a gene: 13. The DNA of the CDR3 is TGTGCCAGCAGTTCCTATCTAGGCGGGGGGCGTCCCTACGAGCAGTACTTC. As protein: CASSSYLGGGRPYEQYF.

The CDR3 region is CASSEDRGLNEKLFF. In DNA form, the CDR3 reads TGTGCCAGCAGCGAGGACAGGGGGTTGAATGAAAAACTGTTTTTT. This chain links TRBV6-1 with TRBJ1-4; 10 bases agree with TRBD1. Germline V CDR1 and CDR2: MNHNS, SASEGT. V trimming: 6 bases; J trimming: 5 bases; junction bases outside the gene matches: 6. The CDR3 is made up of 15 amino acids.

This clonotype was seen more than once but under ten times. The chain employs TRBV5-4 and TRBJ2-5, with 12 bases aligning to TRBD2. V lost 4 bases to trimming and J lost 4 bases; unmatched junction nucleotides: 5. The length of the CDR3 is 15 residues. The germline V gene has CDR1 SGHNT and CDR2 YYREEE (reference sequence). CDR3 residues: CASSPRTSGVETQYF. CDR3 DNA sequence: TGTGCCAGCAGCCCTCGGACTAGCGGGGTAGAGACCCAGTACTTC.

V gene TRBV3-1 combines with J gene TRBJ1-2; TRBD1 matches 9 bases. The CDR3 consists of 17 residues. Trimming at V came to 4 bases and at J to 0 bases, leaving 9 bases not matched to a gene. Germline CDR1 reads LGHDT; CDR2 reads YNNKEL (reference sequence). The chain's CDR3 is CASSPRDRARANYGYTF. CDR3 DNA sequence: TGTGCCAGCAGCCCCCGGGACAGGGCACGAGCTAACTATGGCTACACCTTC.

This clonotype was counted many times. This chain joins TRBV12-3 or TRBV12-4 and TRBJ2-6; D remains unclear. This CDR3 comprises 13 residues. Trimming cost V 4 bases and J 0 bases, with 1 base left between them. CDR3 DNA sequence: TGTGCCAGCAGTTCCTCTGGGGCCAACGTCCTGACTTTC. Encoded protein: CASSSSGANVLTF.

This rearrangement joins TRBV14 to TRBJ2-7, with D perhaps matching TRBD1 or TRBD2 (6 bases each). V lost 4 bases and J lost 9, with 25 bases in between. The CDR3 contains 16 residues. Germline V gives CDR1 SGHDN, CDR2 FVKESK. The CDR3 coding sequence is TGTGCCAGCAGCCCACTTAGCGGTGGGGGCGTGATTGGGCAGTACTTC. This sequence encodes CASSPLSGGGVIGQYF.

This clonotype was detected only a few times. This chain uses TRBV3-1 with TRBJ2-4; perhaps TRBD1 as D (5 bases). Germline V gene lookup returns CDR1 LGHDT and CDR2 YNNKEL (reference sequence). The CDR3 consists of 11 residues. Deletions cut 5 bases from V and 15 bases from J, with 14 bases between. CDR3 residues: CASSDRGSPYF. CDR3 coding DNA: TGTGCCAGCAGCGATAGGGGAAGTCCGTACTTC. The variable domain in full, with the rest retrieved from reference TRBV3-1 and TRBJ2-4, is DTAVSQTPKYLVTQMGNDKSIKCEQNLGHDTMYWYKQDSKKFLKIMFSYNNKELIINETVPNRFSPKSPDKAHLNLHINSLELGDSAVYFCASSDRGSPYFGAGTRLSVL.

This clonotype was recorded many times. V gene TRBV7-9 combines with J gene TRBJ2-2; D unresolved. The ends were cut back, 7 bases at V and 6 bases at J, with 3 bases in the middle. This CDR3 is built from 10 residues. The germline CDR1 and CDR2 sequences are SEHNR and FQNEAQ (reference sequence). The CDR3 here is CASNPGELFF. CDR3 coding DNA: TGTGCCAGCAACCCCGGGGAGCTGTTTTTT.

This clonotype was seen repeatedly, ten times or more. The genes are TRBV20-1 and TRBJ1-5; no clear D gene. V was pared by 0 bases and J by 5 bases, with 17 bases between. The CDR3 covers 16 residues. Germline V gene data show CDR1 as DFQATT and CDR2 as SNEGSKA (reference sequence). CDR3 in DNA: TGCAGTGCTAGAGAAGGAGCGGGGATGGCATATCAGCCCCAGCATTTT. The encoded protein is CSAREGAGMAYQPQHF.